This TCR beta chain originates from a study of neurological immune-mediated disorders (dated by TCRdb to between 2018 and 2020). For the study in its entirety: Using UMI-based sequencing, the study compared peripheral blood TCR-beta repertoires from patients with HTLV-I-associated myelopathy (HAM/TSP), patients with multiple sclerosis, and healthy controls. The 106 TCR-beta libraries covered PBMC samples along with longitudinal samples, technical triplicates, and paired sorted CD4+ and CD8+ T-cell subsets. Longitudinal HAM/TSP donors and healthy donors each had 3 time-points at intervals of about 3-40 months. The cohort comprised about 68 subjects: approximately 15 HAM/TSP patients, approximately 34 multiple sclerosis patients and about 20 healthy controls.

cDNA synthesis used template-switch 5'RACE with a primer carrying a 10-nucleotide random unique molecular identifier tagging each TCR transcript. Every sequencing run yielded over 180 million TCR-beta sequences covering 15-18 subjects. The RNeasy kit was used to extract total RNA. TCR-beta VDJ regions were amplified with primers for the TCR constant region and the 5'RACE anchor, using the KAPA Real-time Library Amplification kit. A first PCR added sample indexes and Illumina adaptors, after which a second PCR increased the library yield. After Ampure bead purification, the TCR product of roughly 650 bp was size-selected on a 2% E-gel SizeSelection system. Library quality was checked on a Bioanalyzer, concentration was measured with Qubit, and libraries were quantified with the Kapa Library Quantification kit before pooling. Libraries were sequenced paired-end 2 x 150 bp on an Illumina HiSeq 2500. To increase sequence diversity, about 25-30% phiX was spiked into each library pool. Per the source publication's procedure: The quality-filtered reads were processed with the UMI-based MiGEC pipeline, whose error correction step removed more than 80% of the raw TCR sequences. IMGT germline references were used for aligning VDJ genes, and each clonotype was defined as a unique CDR3 amino acid sequence together with its V-J genes. Clonal expansion, Shannon diversity, and CDR3 relatedness (CalcPairwiseDistances, ClusterSamples) were evaluated with VDJtools, and phylogenetic trees were built with CLCbio workbench. Using coefficient-of-variation modelling across technical triplicates, the study counted a clone as expanded if it had at least 8 unique UMIs. The raw public data were reprocessed by TCRdb itself: fastp quality trimming at Q25, MiXCR clonotype calling, in-frame beta chains only. Each entry merges the rows of one CDR3 protein and shows their most common DNA and genes. The authors' filters were not applied to this entry. This sample is represented by around 97,000 distinct CDR3 sequences; 10% to 12% of them were singletons. The ten largest account for approximately 3.1% of the sample.

Findings and caveats that apply to the study as a whole: No identical CDR3 amino acid sequences were shared among expanded clones across subjects, suggesting private TCR-beta repertoires in all groups. TCR clonal expansion was greatest in HAM/TSP patients and smallest in MS patients, who ranked below even healthy controls.

Sample time point, as interpreted from the label and publication: longitudinal time-point 3. Libraries from unsorted PBMCs were made from 2 million PBMCs kept in RNAlater at -80 degrees C until RNA extraction. Peripheral blood was subjected to Ficoll-Hypaque density gradient centrifugation to isolate PBMCs, which were then cryopreserved in liquid nitrogen. At least ten counts were recorded for this clonotype. Its cognate antigen has yet to be identified. Base qualities are not provided; no much larger clone lies one nucleotide away. V is shortened by 5 bases, J by 5 bases, and the region joining them spans 18 bases. The CDR3 measures 15 amino acids from cysteine to phenylalanine. Only the CDR3 DNA stays, 45 bases, in frame from base 1. Via the germline V gene (reference sequence), CDR1 is MNHEY and CDR2 SMNVEV.

The sequence is built from TRBV27 and TRBJ1-2; the D gene is unclear. The receptor was isolated from a female donor with HTLV-1-associated myelopathy (HAM/TSP). The sample comprised PBMCs. Here is the DNA: TGTGCCAGCAGTCCGATCGGACGGTTACGGTATGGCTACACCTTC. Its protein is CASSPIGRLRYGYTF.